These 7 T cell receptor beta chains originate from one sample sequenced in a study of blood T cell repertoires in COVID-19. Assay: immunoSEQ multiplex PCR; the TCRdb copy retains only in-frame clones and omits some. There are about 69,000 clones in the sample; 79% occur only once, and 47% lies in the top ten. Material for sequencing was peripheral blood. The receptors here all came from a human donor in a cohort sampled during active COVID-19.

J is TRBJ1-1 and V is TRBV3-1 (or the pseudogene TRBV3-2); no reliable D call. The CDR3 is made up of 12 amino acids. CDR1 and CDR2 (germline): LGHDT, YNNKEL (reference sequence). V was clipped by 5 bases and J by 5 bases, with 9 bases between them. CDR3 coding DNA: TGTGCCAGCAGCTGGGGAGGAACTGAAGCTTTCTTT. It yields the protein CASSWGGTEAFF.

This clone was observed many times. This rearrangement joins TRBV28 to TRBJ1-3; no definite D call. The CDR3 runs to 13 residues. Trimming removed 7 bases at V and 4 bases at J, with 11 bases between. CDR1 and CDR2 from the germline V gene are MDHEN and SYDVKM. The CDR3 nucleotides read TGTGCCAGCACGCGGCAGACCGGAAACACCATATATTTT. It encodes CASTRQTGNTIYF. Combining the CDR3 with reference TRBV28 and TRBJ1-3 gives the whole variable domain DVKVTQSSRYLVKRTGEKVFLECVQDMDHENMFWYRQDPGLGLRLIYFSYDVKMKEKGDIPEGYSVSREKKERFSLILESASTNQTSMYLCASTRQTGNTIYFGEGSWLTVV.

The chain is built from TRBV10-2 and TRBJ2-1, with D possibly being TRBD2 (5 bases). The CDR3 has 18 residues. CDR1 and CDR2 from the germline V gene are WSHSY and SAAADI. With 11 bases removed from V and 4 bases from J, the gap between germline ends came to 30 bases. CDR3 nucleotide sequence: TGCGCCTCCAAAAAGGGATTAGCGTTAGATCCTCTTTACAATGAGCAGTTCTTC. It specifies CASKKGLALDPLYNEQFF.

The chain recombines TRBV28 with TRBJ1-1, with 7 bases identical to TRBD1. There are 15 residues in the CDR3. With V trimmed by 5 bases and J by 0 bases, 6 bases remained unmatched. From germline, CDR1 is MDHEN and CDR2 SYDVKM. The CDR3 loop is CASSPGTVLNTEAFF. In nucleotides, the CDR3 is TGTGCCAGCAGTCCCGGGACAGTCTTGAACACTGAAGCTTTCTTT.

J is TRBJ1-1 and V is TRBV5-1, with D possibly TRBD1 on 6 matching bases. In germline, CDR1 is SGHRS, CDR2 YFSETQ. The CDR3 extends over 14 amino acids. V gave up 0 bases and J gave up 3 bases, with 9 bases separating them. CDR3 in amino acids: CASSLGQADTEAFF. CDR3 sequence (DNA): TGCGCCAGCAGCTTGGGACAGGCGGACACTGAAGCTTTCTTT.

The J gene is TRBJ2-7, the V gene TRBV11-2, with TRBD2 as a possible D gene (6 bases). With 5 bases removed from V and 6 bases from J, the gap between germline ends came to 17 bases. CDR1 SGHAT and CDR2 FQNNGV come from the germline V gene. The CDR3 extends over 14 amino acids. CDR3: CASSNKGTFGEQYF. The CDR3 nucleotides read TGTGCCAGCAGCAACAAGGGGACTTTCGGCGAGCAGTACTTC.

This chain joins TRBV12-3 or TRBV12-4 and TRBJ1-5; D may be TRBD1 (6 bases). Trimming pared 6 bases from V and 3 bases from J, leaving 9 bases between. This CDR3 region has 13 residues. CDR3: CASRRGFNQPQHF. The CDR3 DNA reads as TGTGCCAGCAGGAGGGGGTTCAATCAGCCCCAGCATTTT.